What follows are 23 T cell receptor beta chains derived from one specimen sequenced in a study of blood T cell repertoires in COVID-19. Only in-frame clones appear in the TCRdb table, and some are missing; sequencing was by immunoSEQ multiplex PCR. The table records approximately 64,000 clones, 88% of them present only once. Material for sequencing was PBMCs or T cells enriched from blood (not recorded which). The receptors here all came from a woman aged 40-49 years who had recovered from COVID-19.

The chain has TRBV24-1 and TRBJ2-5, with D perhaps TRBD1 (8 bases). V was trimmed by 3 bases and J by 1 base, leaving 14 bases between them. In germline, CDR1 is KGHDR, CDR2 SFDVKD. The CDR3 loop spans 16 amino acids. CDR3 loop: CATSDATGGGQETQYF. Here the CDR3 DNA reads TGTGCCACCAGTGATGCCACAGGGGGGGGCCAAGAGACCCAGTACTTC.

This sequence joins TRBV6-5 and TRBJ1-5; 8 nucleotides line up with TRBD1. With V trimmed by 6 bases and J by 0 bases, 4 bases remained unmatched. CDR1 and CDR2 from the germline V gene are MNHEY and SVGAGI. The CDR3 contains 15 residues. CDR3 amino acids: CASRQGQVSNQPQHF. The CDR3 coding sequence is TGTGCCAGCAGACAGGGACAGGTTAGCAATCAGCCCCAGCATTTT.

This chain links TRBV5-4 with TRBJ2-3, with a weak D call TRBD2 (6 bases). The V and J ends lost 3 bases and 1 base respectively, with 15 bases between them. Germline lookup yields CDR1 SGHNT and CDR2 YYREEE (reference sequence). The CDR3 has 16 amino acids. DNA of the CDR3: TGTGCCAGCAGCTCCACACCGGGACTCGGCACAGATACGCAGTATTTT. As protein: CASSSTPGLGTDTQYF.

The gene calls are TRBV12-3 or TRBV12-4 and TRBJ1-4; the match to TRBD1 covers 10 bases. This CDR3 region has 13 residues. The J segment lost 8 bases and the V segment lost 4 bases, leaving 1 base of the junction unmatched. The CDR3 sequence: CASSSGQGEKLFF. As DNA, the CDR3 is TGTGCCAGCAGTTCGGGACAGGGGGAAAAACTGTTTTTT.

The J gene is TRBJ1-2, the V gene TRBV2; D is perhaps TRBD1 (6 bases). This CDR3 comprises 17 residues. Between the trimmed V and J ends, which lost 8 bases and 3 bases, there was a span of 25 bases. Germline CDR1 is SNHLY and CDR2 is FYNNEI. Here the CDR3 DNA reads TGTGCCAGCCTCAGCACCAACCTGGTCAGGGGTGACTATGGCTACACCTTC. This encodes CASLSTNLVRGDYGYTF. Based on the CDR3 plus reference TRBV2 and TRBJ1-2, the full variable domain is EPEVTQTPSHQVTQMGQEVILRCVPISNHLYFYWYRQILGQKVEFLVSFYNNEISEKSEIFDDQFSVERPDGSNFTLKIRSTKLEDSAMYFCASLSTNLVRGDYGYTFGSGTRLTVV.

This clone appeared a few times. The genes are TRBV5-4 and TRBJ1-2; possibly TRBD1 for D (6 bases). V was shortened by 6 bases and J by 5 bases, with 20 bases between the two germline ends. Germline loops: CDR1 SGHNT, CDR2 YYREEE (reference sequence). This CDR3 comprises 15 residues. The CDR3, as DNA: TGTGCCAGCATCCCTTTCCGGGACATCAATTATGGCTACACCTTC. This sequence encodes CASIPFRDINYGYTF.

V usage is TRBV5-1 and J usage is TRBJ1-2, with D perhaps matching TRBD1 (5 bases). The CDR3 has 14 residues. V lost 3 bases to trimming and J lost 4 bases, with 13 bases between them. The V gene's germline CDR1 is SGHRS and CDR2 YFSETQ. Written as DNA, the CDR3 is TGCGCCAGCAGCTACAAGGGGTCCCTCTATGGCTACACCTTC. It is translated as CASSYKGSLYGYTF.

This clone was found a few times. V and J are TRBV7-2 and TRBJ2-1, with D perhaps matching TRBD1 (5 bases). V lost 0 bases, J lost 6 bases, and 6 bases lay in between. This CDR3 region has 13 residues. The germline CDR1 and CDR2 sequences are SGHTA and FQGNSA. CDR3 DNA: TGTGCCAGCAGCTTAGCAGGGGCCAATGAGCAGTTCTTC. It codes for CASSLAGANEQFF.

V gene TRBV5-4 combines with J gene TRBJ1-4; 9 nucleotides line up with TRBD1. The CDR3 sequence is 15 residues long. J was trimmed by 5 bases and V by 2 bases; bases with no gene match: 4. Germline V lookup: CDR1 SGHNT, CDR2 YYREEE (reference sequence). The CDR3 is CASSFDRGGNEKLFF. The CDR3 bases are TGTGCCAGCAGCTTCGACAGGGGGGGGAATGAAAAACTGTTTTTT.

This chain connects TRBV5-1 to TRBJ2-5, with a weak D call TRBD1 (6 bases). Trimming took off 0 bases at V and 4 bases at J, with 7 bases between the two ends. Germline V gene data show CDR1 as SGHRS and CDR2 as YFSETQ. The length of the CDR3 is 13 residues. CDR3 loop: CASSLGGLETQYF. The CDR3 DNA is TGCGCCAGCAGCTTGGGGGGGCTAGAGACCCAGTACTTC.

The CDR3 reads CASSSSDSQYDEQYF. The CDR3 DNA follows: TGCGCCAGCAGCTCTTCGGACAGCCAGTACGACGAGCAGTACTTC. The rearrangement links TRBV5-1 to TRBJ2-7; D is possibly TRBD1 (6 bases). The CDR3 totals 15 residues. V was clipped by 3 bases and J by 5 bases, with 18 bases between them. Germline assignment: CDR1 SGHRS and CDR2 YFSETQ.

The J gene is TRBJ1-2, the V gene TRBV19; 7 positions match TRBD1. The CDR3 consists of 15 residues. With V trimmed by 1 base and J by 4 bases, 6 bases remained unmatched. The germline gives CDR1 LNHDA, CDR2 SQIVND (reference sequence). CDR3 nucleotide sequence: TGTGCCAGTAGTATAGCAGGGGACAGCCTCTATGGCTACACCTTC. It is translated as CASSIAGDSLYGYTF.

This rearrangement joins TRBV5-6 to TRBJ1-2, with D perhaps TRBD1 (6 bases). The CDR3 extends over 13 amino acids. The germline CDR1 and CDR2 sequences are SGHDT and YYEEEE. Trimming removed 2 bases from V and 6 bases from J, with 11 bases in between. CDR3: CASSLVNRDGYTF. CDR3 nucleotides: TGTGCCAGCAGCTTAGTTAACAGGGATGGCTACACCTTC.

The chain joins TRBV11-3 to TRBJ2-5; 7 bases are shared with TRBD2. Trimming at V came to 5 bases and at J to 5 bases, leaving 14 bases not matched to a gene. There are 16 residues in the CDR3. The V gene's germline CDR1 is SGHNT and CDR2 YENEEA. CDR3 loop: CASSQGVGTMGETQYF. The CDR3 coding sequence is TGTGCCAGCAGCCAGGGAGTAGGGACTATGGGCGAGACCCAGTACTTC.

This chain uses TRBV28 with TRBJ1-6; possibly TRBD1 for D (5 bases). CDR3 size: 15 residues. CDR1 is MDHEN, CDR2 SYDVKM, per germline. V gave up 3 bases and J gave up 6 bases, with 12 bases separating them. CDR3 in DNA: TGTGCCAGCAGTTTCCCGACAGAAGCTAATTCACCCCTCCACTTT. Residues: CASSFPTEANSPLHF.

J is TRBJ2-3 and V is TRBV9; TRBD2 might be the D (6 bases). Germline V gives CDR1 SGDLS, CDR2 YYNGEE. The V end lost 3 bases, the J end lost 6 bases, and 8 bases lay between the germline ends. This CDR3 has 12 amino acids. CDR3 protein: CASSAEGDTQYF. In DNA, the CDR3 is TGTGCCAGCAGCGCGGAGGGGGATACGCAGTATTTT.

The chain carries TRBV10-3 and TRBJ2-7; TRBD1 is a possible D gene (5 bases). Germline V gives CDR1 ENHRY, CDR2 SYGVKD. The CDR3 extends over 12 amino acids. The V and J ends lost 11 bases and 2 bases respectively, with 13 bases between them. The chain's CDR3 is CAATGAPYEQYF. The CDR3 coding sequence is TGTGCCGCCACAGGTGCTCCCTACGAGCAGTACTTC.

V and J are TRBV19 and TRBJ2-7; 8 bases are shared with TRBD2. This CDR3 comprises 13 residues. V lost 3 bases and J lost 6; bases outside the gene matches: 4. Germline-derived CDR1 and CDR2 are LNHDA and SQIVND (reference sequence). Here the CDR3 DNA reads TGTGCCAGTAGTATCGGACTAGCCTCCGAGCAGTACTTC. This codes for CASSIGLASEQYF.

The chain joins TRBV11-3 to TRBJ2-7, with TRBD2 as a possible D gene (5 bases). Trimming took 1 base from V and 2 from J, leaving 12 bases between them. CDR3 length: 15 amino acids. Germline V gene data show CDR1 as SGHNT and CDR2 as YENEEA. CDR3 residues: CASSLAGVQTYEQYF. CDR3 bases: TGTGCCAGCAGCTTAGCCGGGGTACAAACCTACGAGCAGTACTTC.

This chain joins TRBV5-6 and TRBJ2-1; tentative D call: TRBD2 (5 bases). The germline V gene has CDR1 SGHDT and CDR2 YYEEEE. Deletions cut 3 bases from V and 15 bases from J, with 19 bases between. The CDR3 has 13 amino acids. CDR3 region: CASSSIRDRSLFF. The CDR3 DNA reads as TGTGCCAGCAGCTCGATTCGGGATCGGAGTCTGTTCTTC.

The V and J genes are TRBV7-6 and TRBJ1-1, with TRBD1 as a possible D gene (5 bases). Germline V gene data show CDR1 as SGHVS and CDR2 as FNYEAQ. CDR3 length: 12 residues. With 5 bases removed from V and 4 bases from J, the gap between germline ends came to 8 bases. The CDR3 DNA sequence: TGTGCCAGCAGCCCCGGGGGCACTGAAGCTTTCTTT. Its protein product is CASSPGGTEAFF.

The CDR3 sequence is CASSQGDSFSTDTQYF. CDR3 sequence (DNA): TGTGCCAGCAGCCAGGGCGATTCATTTAGCACAGATACGCAGTATTTT. The chain joins TRBV3-1 (or the pseudogene TRBV3-2) to TRBJ2-3; D gene uncertain. V dropped 3 bases and J dropped 0 bases, with 13 bases sitting between them. This CDR3 region has 16 residues. The germline gives CDR1 LGHDT, CDR2 YNNKEL (reference sequence).

The rearrangement joins TRBV3-1 (or the pseudogene TRBV3-2) to TRBJ2-2, with 8 bases aligning to TRBD1. The CDR3 covers 15 residues. Germline trimming cut 2 bases from V and 7 bases from J; bases unmatched to any gene: 6. The germline gives CDR1 LGHDT, CDR2 YNNKEL (reference sequence). The CDR3, as DNA: TGTGCCAGCAGCCAAACGGGACAGGCGAACGGGGAGCTGTTTTTT. Its protein product is CASSQTGQANGELFF.